This T cell receptor beta chain comes out of a study of blood T cell repertoires in COVID-19. Overall study context: The analysed material was cDNA or gDNA that came from T cells, B-cell-depleted T cells, or PBMCs.

Original analysis: Estimation of nucleated cell counts relied on the amplification of reference gene primers. This table comes from immunoSEQ multiplex PCR, and its TCRdb copy is limited to in-frame clones, with some not included. V, J and clone size were drawn from that table, and D and trimming were deduced from the DNA. Among roughly 310,000 clones listed, around nine tenths were seen once. Adults between about 18 and 95 years of age took part from fewer than 30 US areas. Cohort placement rested on clinical history that participants reported themselves. Trimming took 5 bases from V and 5 from J, leaving 12 bases between them. There are 13 residues in the CDR3. The germline V gene has CDR1 SEHNR and CDR2 FQNEAQ (reference sequence).

This chain uses TRBV7-9 with TRBJ2-5; TRBD2 might be the D (6 bases). The TCR was taken from a man in his 60s who had recovered from COVID-19. The sequencing input was PBMCs or T cells enriched from blood (not recorded which). CDR3 in amino acids: CASSKLALETQYF. The DNA of the CDR3 is TGTGCCAGCAGCAAACTAGCTTTGGAGACCCAGTACTTC.